This T cell receptor beta chain stems from a study of beta chain features in type 1 diabetes. CDR1 and CDR2 from the germline V gene are SGDLS and YYNGEE. V dropped 1 base and J dropped 2 bases, with 6 bases sitting between them. The CDR3 contains 13 residues. This clone was counted ten times or more. Other DNA sequences from this sample encode an identical CDR3 as well. As every portion of the isolated RNA was reverse transcribed, the sequencing read expressed TCRB transcripts. Libraries were prepared by immunoSEQ multiplex PCR; TCRdb keeps only in-frame clonotypes and omits some of them. The sample includes 150,000 to 180,000 clones, 8.1% seen only once; the top ten take about 0.6%.

The chain links TRBV9 to TRBJ1-2, with D possibly being TRBD1 (6 bases). What was sequenced was central memory CD4+ T cells from blood. This TCR was recovered from a man aged 18 to 30 in good health. CDR3 protein: CASSVQGNYGYTF. Written as DNA, the CDR3 is TGTGCCAGCAGCGTACAGGGGAACTATGGCTACACCTTC.